Presented here are 21 T cell receptor beta chains from one specimen sequenced in a study of vaccination and CD4 T cells after COVID-19. Sequenced with the Oncomine TCR Beta short-read assay was DNA taken from cultured CD4+ T cells. TCRdb processed the PCR reads anew with MiXCR; each CDR3 protein has one entry. The sample has some 13,000 distinct CDR3 sequences; about 40% are singletons. These receptors' targets are unknown. Treatment here: roughly ten-day PBMC culture with coronavirus spike peptide pools or control peptides (ViraFEST assay). The sample taken for sequencing was CD4+ T cells from blood, cultured in vitro. Source of these receptors: a human donor who had recovered from COVID-19.

The rearrangement joins TRBV18 to TRBJ2-3; the D gene could be TRBD1 or TRBD2 (5 bases each). Trimming cost V 6 bases and J 4 bases, with 14 bases left between them. Germline values: CDR1 KGHSH, CDR2 LQKENI. The CDR3 consists of 14 residues. As DNA, the CDR3 is TGTGCCAGCTCCCGAGAGGGGTTATCAGATACGCAGTATTTT. Protein: CASSREGLSDTQYF.

V and J are TRBV6-2 or TRBV6-3 and TRBJ2-5; possible D gene TRBD2, 6 bases. Deletions cut 2 bases from V and 1 base from J, with 11 bases between. From germline, CDR1 is MNHEY and CDR2 SVGEGT. The CDR3 loop spans 15 amino acids. CDR3 DNA: TGTGCCAGCAGTTACCCCGGCGGGGTCCAAGAGACCCAGTACTTC. The encoded protein is CASSYPGGVQETQYF.

This chain uses TRBV5-4 with TRBJ2-1, with TRBD2 matching 9 bases. V was pared by 2 bases and J by 8 bases, with 8 bases of the junction left unmatched. Germline V CDR1 and CDR2: SGHNT, YYREEE (reference sequence). The CDR3 has 15 amino acids. The CDR3 DNA follows: TGTGCCAGCAGCTTCTCGGGCGGGGGGGCATATGAGCAGTTCTTC. The encoded protein is CASSFSGGGAYEQFF.

V and J are TRBV6-5 and TRBJ1-6, with D unclear. The CDR3 loop spans 15 amino acids. The germline gives CDR1 MNHEY, CDR2 SVGAGI. The V and J ends lost 0 bases and 10 bases respectively, with 13 bases between them. The CDR3 loop reads CASSYSKSPRSPLHF. The CDR3 region has the DNA TGTGCCAGCAGTTACTCGAAGAGTCCCCGCTCACCCCTCCACTTT.

The V call is TRBV19, the J call TRBJ1-1; maybe TRBD1 (5 bases). Per germline, CDR1 LNHDA and CDR2 SQIVND (reference sequence). CDR3 size: 16 residues. The V end lost 3 bases, the J end lost 1 base, and 15 bases lay between the germline ends. The CDR3 region is CASSIVGGISNTEAFF. The CDR3 DNA reads as TGTGCCAGTAGTATCGTGGGGGGAATCTCGAACACTGAAGCTTTCTTT. Variable domain in full (rest from reference TRBV19 and TRBJ1-1): DGGITQSPKYLFRKEGQNVTLSCEQNLNHDAMYWYRQDPGQGLRLIYYSQIVNDFQKGDIAEGYSVSREKKESFPLTVTSAQKNPTAFYLCASSIVGGISNTEAFFGQGTRLTVV.

The chain employs TRBV11-2 and TRBJ2-3; possible D gene TRBD2, 5 bases. The germline V gene has CDR1 SGHAT and CDR2 FQNNGV. The length of the CDR3 is 15 residues. Between the trimmed V and J ends, which lost 8 bases and 0 bases, there was a span of 15 bases. The CDR3 bases are TGTGCCAGCGACCCAACGGCGGGTAGCACAGATACGCAGTATTTT. Protein: CASDPTAGSTDTQYF.

This clonotype was observed once. V gene TRBV6-1 combines with J gene TRBJ1-6, with a tentative D call TRBD1 (5 bases). The CDR3 loop spans 16 amino acids. Germline-derived CDR1 and CDR2 are MNHNS and SASEGT. Between the trimmed V and J ends, which lost 6 bases and 0 bases, there was a span of 12 bases. Here the CDR3 reads CASRTDQGSYNSPLHF. CDR3 coding DNA: TGTGCCAGCAGGACTGACCAGGGCTCCTATAATTCACCCCTCCACTTT.

The chain has TRBV4-1 and TRBJ1-4; 9 bases fit TRBD1. The trim removed 0 bases at V and 5 bases at J, leaving 10 bases unmatched. This CDR3 has 18 amino acids. CDR1 and CDR2 (germline): MGHRA, YSYEKL. In DNA, the CDR3 is TGCGCCAGCAGCCAAGATGTGCAAATAGGGACAGGGAATGAAAAACTGTTTTTT. This encodes CASSQDVQIGTGNEKLFF.

This clonotype has more than one count but fewer than ten. The chain carries TRBV29-1 and TRBJ2-7, with D hard to call. The CDR3 runs to 13 residues. Trimming shortened V by 1 base and J by 7 bases, and 14 bases separated the two germline ends. CDR1 SQVTM and CDR2 ANQGSEA come from the germline V gene. The DNA of the CDR3 is TGCAGCGTTGAAGCCCCGTCCGCGCGGGAGCAGTACTTC. Amino acid sequence: CSVEAPSAREQYF.

The chain links TRBV19 to TRBJ1-5; 10 bases fit TRBD1. CDR1 LNHDA and CDR2 SQIVND come from the germline V gene (reference sequence). The CDR3 totals 18 residues. Trimming cost V 3 bases and J 5 bases; bases outside gene matches: 13. CDR3 DNA: TGTGCCAGTAGTATTAAGGACAGGGGGTTGGCTGGGCATCAGCCCCAGCATTTT. It specifies CASSIKDRGLAGHQPQHF.

The rearrangement links TRBV5-1 to TRBJ1-1, with TRBD1 identical over 10 bases. Germline CDR1 is SGHRS and CDR2 is YFSETQ. Trimming cost V 4 bases and J 11 bases; bases outside gene matches: 5. This CDR3 region has 12 residues. CDR3 sequence reads: CASSDRGREAFF. The CDR3, as DNA: TGCGCCAGCAGCGACAGGGGGCGCGAGGCTTTCTTT.

This clonotype was seen more than once but under ten times. This chain links TRBV20-1 with TRBJ1-3; the D is unclear. V was pared by 2 bases and J by 1 base, with 15 bases between. Germline loops: CDR1 DFQATT, CDR2 SNEGSKA (reference sequence). The CDR3 has 16 amino acids. The CDR3 here is CSARHSGRASGNTIYF. The CDR3, as DNA: TGCAGTGCTAGACATTCCGGACGGGCGTCTGGAAACACCATATATTTT.

The J gene is TRBJ2-7, the V gene TRBV11-3; TRBD2 matches at 8 bases. This CDR3 is 14 amino acids long. Germline trimming cut 4 bases from V and 0 bases from J; bases unmatched to any gene: 2. Germline loops: CDR1 SGHNT, CDR2 YENEEA. CDR3 sequence: CASSSAGGSYEQYF. The CDR3 DNA reads as TGTGCCAGCAGCTCGGCGGGGGGCTCCTACGAGCAGTACTTC.

This clonotype has only one observation. This chain links TRBV9 with TRBJ2-7; 7 bases agree with TRBD1. V was pared by 5 bases and J by 7 bases, with 12 bases of the junction left unmatched. The germline gives CDR1 SGDLS, CDR2 YYNGEE. The CDR3 runs 14 residues. The CDR3 DNA reads as TGTGCCAGCAGGAGGGGGCCCGACGTGGGGGAGCAGTACTTC. The encoded protein is CASRRGPDVGEQYF.

This chain joins TRBV30 and TRBJ1-2; D remains ambiguous. Germline CDR1 and CDR2: GTSNPN and SVGIG (reference sequence). CDR3 length equals 12 residues. V was pared by 3 bases and J by 2 bases, with 7 bases between. For the CDR3, the DNA is TGTGCCTGGAGAGCACCGAACTATGGCTACACCTTC. It translates to CAWRAPNYGYTF.

This clonotype has just a few counts. The genes are TRBV6-2 or TRBV6-3 and TRBJ2-5, with a possible D match to TRBD1 (6 bases). The CDR3 extends over 14 amino acids. V lost 0 bases, J lost 1 base, and 6 bases lay in between. CDR1 is MNHEY, CDR2 SVGEGT, per germline. CDR3: CASSYSDSQETQYF. The CDR3 nucleotides are TGTGCCAGCAGTTACTCGGACAGCCAAGAGACCCAGTACTTC.

This clonotype occurred a few times. The chain links TRBV6-1 to TRBJ1-2; 7 positions match TRBD1. CDR3 length equals 12 residues. CDR1 and CDR2 from the germline V gene are MNHNS and SASEGT. Unmatched junction bases numbered 3, after V lost 7 bases and J lost 4 bases. CDR3 in DNA: TGTGCCAGCAATCAGGGGGGCTATGGCTACACCTTC. As protein: CASNQGGYGYTF.

The chain joins TRBV2 to TRBJ2-1, with 10 bases lining up with TRBD1. Germline loops: CDR1 SNHLY, CDR2 FYNNEI. CDR3 length: 15 residues. V lost 4 bases, J lost 7 bases, and 7 bases stayed unmatched. The CDR3 sequence is CASSAGQGVRNEQFF. The CDR3 nucleotides read TGTGCCAGCAGTGCTGGACAGGGGGTGAGGAATGAGCAGTTCTTC.

This clonotype has a handful of counts. The V and J genes are TRBV6-1 and TRBJ1-2; no reliable D call. This CDR3 comprises 15 residues. The V gene lost 2 bases and the J gene lost 8 bases, with 18 bases spanning the gap. CDR1 and CDR2 from the germline V gene are MNHNS and SASEGT. The CDR3 sequence: CASSEPGRPSEGYTF. The CDR3, as DNA: TGTGCCAGCAGTGAACCGGGCCGACCTTCGGAGGGCTACACCTTC.

In its sample, this clonotype was seen a few times. V usage is TRBV20-1 and J usage is TRBJ1-1; possibly TRBD1 for D (5 bases). Germline values: CDR1 DFQATT, CDR2 SNEGSKA (reference sequence). The V and J ends lost 0 bases and 1 base respectively, with 15 bases between them. The CDR3 is 16 amino acids. CDR3 nucleotide sequence: TGCAGTGCTAGAGAAGCCAGGGCGGGGACGAACACTGAAGCTTTCTTT. It specifies CSAREARAGTNTEAFF.

CDR3 coding DNA: TGCAGTGCTAGAAGCCGGACAGGGAGAAACACCTTC. The encoded protein is CSARSRTGRNTF. V gene TRBV20-1 combines with J gene TRBJ1-2; the match to TRBD1 covers 8 bases. CDR1 is DFQATT, CDR2 SNEGSKA, per germline (reference sequence). V shed 2 bases, J shed 12 bases, and the junction held 8 bases outside the gene matches. This CDR3 spans 12 amino acids.